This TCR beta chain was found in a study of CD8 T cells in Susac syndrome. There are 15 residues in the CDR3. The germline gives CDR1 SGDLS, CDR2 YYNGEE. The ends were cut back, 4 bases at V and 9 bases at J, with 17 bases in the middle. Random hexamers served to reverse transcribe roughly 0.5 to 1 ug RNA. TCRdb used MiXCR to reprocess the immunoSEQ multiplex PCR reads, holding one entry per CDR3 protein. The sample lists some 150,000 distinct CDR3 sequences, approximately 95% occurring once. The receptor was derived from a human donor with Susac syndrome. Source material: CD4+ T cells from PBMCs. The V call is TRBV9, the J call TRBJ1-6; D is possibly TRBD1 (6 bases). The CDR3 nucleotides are TGTGCCAGCAGCTTAAGACAGGAGGGCCCTTCACCCCTCCACTTT. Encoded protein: CASSLRQEGPSPLHF.